What follows are 2 T cell receptor beta chains derived from one specimen sequenced in a study of T-cell reconstitution after alpha-beta-depleted transplantation in children. This sample's TCRbeta library carried unique molecular identifier barcodes. TCRdb analysed the PCR reads with MiXCR anew, one entry per CDR3 protein. Among hundreds of thousands of distinct CDR3 sequences, 10% to 15% were seen once, and the ten largest hold roughly 2.3%. The source was PBMCs, mostly from graft donor cells, collected 360 days after TCRalphabeta/CD19-depleted stem cell transplant. These receptors all come from a male patient younger than 18 who had a stem cell transplant for acute myeloid leukemia, so the T cells may come from the graft donor.

The chain links TRBV11-2 to TRBJ2-7; no clear D. In germline, CDR1 is SGHAT, CDR2 FQNNGV. V shed 1 base and J shed 5 bases, with 18 bases lying between them. The CDR3 runs 16 residues. Written as DNA, the CDR3 is TGTGCCAGCAGCTTAGCTGGTAGCTATATGATCCACGAGCAGTACTTC. Translated, it gives CASSLAGSYMIHEQYF.

The sample holds a few counts of this clonotype. The chain employs TRBV29-1 and TRBJ2-7; 7 bases align to TRBD2. J gave up 2 bases and V 7 bases, and 8 bases lay outside the gene matches. CDR1 and CDR2 from the germline V gene are SQVTM and ANQGSEA. The CDR3 is made up of 13 amino acids. DNA for the CDR3: TGCAGCGGAGGAGCGGGATCAACCTACGAGCAGTACTTC. It yields the protein CSGGAGSTYEQYF.